This T cell receptor (beta chain) was retrieved from a study of T cell responses to AZD1222 COVID-19 vaccine. On the study more broadly: Second doses at about 4 or about 12 weeks were pooled.

Libraries were prepared by immunoSEQ multiplex PCR; TCRdb keeps only in-frame clonotypes and omits some of them. The sample lists more than 85,000 clones; about 88% were seen once. To note about this clone: Its cognate antigen is unknown.

Study-wide findings and caveats: Baseline seropositives among AZD1222 recipients totaled only five to seven. Reportedly, nearly half of unique spike TCRs recognized epitopes outside B.1.351/B.1.1.7 mutations. The donors showed a predominance of white British ancestry and of females, with possible underestimation of clonal diversity.

The V gene lost 0 bases and the J gene lost 7 bases, with 11 bases spanning the gap. The CDR3 covers 14 residues. CDR1 is SGDLS, CDR2 YYNGEE, per germline. This sequence joins TRBV9 and TRBJ2-1, with D possibly being TRBD2 (5 bases). The clonotype was recovered from an adult in good health. This material consisted of peripheral blood, taken on day 0 of AZD1222 vaccination. CDR3: CASSVAGKENEQFF. Written as DNA, the CDR3 is TGTGCCAGCAGCGTAGCGGGAAAGGAGAATGAGCAGTTCTTC.